The entry that follows covers one T cell receptor (beta chain) sequence. Its antigen is as yet unknown. The entry originates in a study of T cell repertoires in cytomegalovirus infection. From germline, CDR1 is ENHRY and CDR2 SYGVKD. The V gene lost 3 bases and the J gene lost 3 bases, with 14 bases spanning the gap. The CDR3 extends over 15 amino acids. MiXCR was run by TCRdb on the reads, yielding one entry per CDR3 protein. Among roughly 990,000 distinct CDR3 sequences listed, roughly 30% were seen once. The chain recombines TRBV10-3 with TRBJ1-1; a weak D match, TRBD1 (6 bases). This receptor was obtained from a human donor in good health (CMV status not recorded). Some clones in this sample may be carry-over from other donors' samples. This sample comprised cultured CD8+ T cells from PBMCs, obtained from culture after CMV antigen stimulation. CDR3 amino acids: CAISERGWGHTEAFF. The CDR3 bases are TGTGCCATCAGTGAAAGGGGATGGGGGCACACTGAAGCTTTCTTT.